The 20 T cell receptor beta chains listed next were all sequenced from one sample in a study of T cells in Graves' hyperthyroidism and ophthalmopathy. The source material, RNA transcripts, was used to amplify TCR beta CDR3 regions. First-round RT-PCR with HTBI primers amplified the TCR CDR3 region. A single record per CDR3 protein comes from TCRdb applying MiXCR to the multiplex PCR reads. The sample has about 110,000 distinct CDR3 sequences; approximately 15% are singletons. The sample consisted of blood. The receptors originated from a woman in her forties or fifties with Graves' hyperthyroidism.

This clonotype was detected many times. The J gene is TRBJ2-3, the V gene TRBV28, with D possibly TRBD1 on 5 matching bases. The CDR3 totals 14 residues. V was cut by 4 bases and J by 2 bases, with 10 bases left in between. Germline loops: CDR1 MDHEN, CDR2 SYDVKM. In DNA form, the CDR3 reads TGTGCCAGCAGTTCGGCAGGGTTCACAGATACGCAGTATTTT. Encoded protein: CASSSAGFTDTQYF.

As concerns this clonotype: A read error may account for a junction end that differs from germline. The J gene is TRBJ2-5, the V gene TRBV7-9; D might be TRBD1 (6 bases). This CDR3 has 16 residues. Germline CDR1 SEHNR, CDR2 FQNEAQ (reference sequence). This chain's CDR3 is CTSSPLGGLYQETQYF. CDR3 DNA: TGTACCAGCAGCCCCCTAGGGGGTTTGTACCAAGAGACCCAGTACTTC.

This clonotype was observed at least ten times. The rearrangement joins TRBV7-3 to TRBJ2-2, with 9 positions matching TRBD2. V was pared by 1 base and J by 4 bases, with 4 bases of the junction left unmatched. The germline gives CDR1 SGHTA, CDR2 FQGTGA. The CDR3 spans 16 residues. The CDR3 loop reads CASSLMPSGTTGELFF. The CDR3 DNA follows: TGTGCCAGCAGCTTAATGCCTAGCGGGACCACCGGGGAGCTGTTTTTT.

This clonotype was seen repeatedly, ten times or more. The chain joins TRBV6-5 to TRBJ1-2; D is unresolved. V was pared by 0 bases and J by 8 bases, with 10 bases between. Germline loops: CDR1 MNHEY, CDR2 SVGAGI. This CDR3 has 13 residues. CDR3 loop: CASSYSNGEGYTF. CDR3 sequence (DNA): TGTGCCAGCAGTTACTCTAACGGGGAAGGCTACACCTTC.

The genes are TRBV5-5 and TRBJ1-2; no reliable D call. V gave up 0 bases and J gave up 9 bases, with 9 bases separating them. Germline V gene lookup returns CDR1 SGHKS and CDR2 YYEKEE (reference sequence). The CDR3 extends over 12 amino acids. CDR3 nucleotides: TGTGCCAGCAGCTTGGAGGGATTTAGCTACACCTTC. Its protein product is CASSLEGFSYTF.

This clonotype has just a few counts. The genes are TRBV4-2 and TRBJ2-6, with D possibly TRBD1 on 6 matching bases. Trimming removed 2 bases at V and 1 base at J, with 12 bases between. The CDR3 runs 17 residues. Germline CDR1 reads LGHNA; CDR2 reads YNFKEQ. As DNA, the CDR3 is TGTGCCAGCAGCCAAATGTCAGGGGTATCTGGGGCCAACGTCCTGACTTTC. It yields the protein CASSQMSGVSGANVLTF.

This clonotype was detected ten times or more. The CDR3 sequence is CAWSVLDTDTQYF. Written as DNA, the CDR3 is TGTGCCTGGAGTGTACTAGACACAGATACGCAGTATTTT. This sequence joins TRBV30 and TRBJ2-3, with D maybe TRBD2 (5 bases). CDR1 and CDR2 (germline): GTSNPN, SVGIG (reference sequence). This CDR3 region has 13 residues. Trimming removed 0 bases from V and 2 bases from J, with 6 bases in between.

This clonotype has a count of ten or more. The CDR3 loop is CASSQTSGSENEQFF. In nucleotides, the CDR3 is TGTGCCAGTAGTCAAACTAGCGGGAGTGAAAATGAGCAGTTCTTC. This rearrangement joins TRBV19 to TRBJ2-1, with 11 bases fitting TRBD2. The CDR3 totals 15 residues. V was pared by 5 bases and J by 7 bases, with 7 bases of the junction left unmatched. Germline CDR1 is LNHDA and CDR2 is SQIVND (reference sequence). The whole variable domain, filled in from reference TRBV19 and TRBJ2-1, reads DGGITQSPKYLFRKEGQNVTLSCEQNLNHDAMYWYRQDPGQGLRLIYYSQIVNDFQKGDIAEGYSVSREKKESFPLTVTSAQKNPTAFYLCASSQTSGSENEQFFGPGTRLTVL.

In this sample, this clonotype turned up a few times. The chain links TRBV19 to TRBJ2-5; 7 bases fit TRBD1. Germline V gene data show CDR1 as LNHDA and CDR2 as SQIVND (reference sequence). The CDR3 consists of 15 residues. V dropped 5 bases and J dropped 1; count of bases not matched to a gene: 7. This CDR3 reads CASSVQGPGQETQYF. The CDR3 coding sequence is TGTGCCAGTAGTGTACAGGGGCCGGGCCAAGAGACCCAGTACTTC.

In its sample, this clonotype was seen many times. In DNA form, the CDR3 reads TGTGCCAGCAGCTTGAGGGACAGGGGGTATGGCCCTGAAGCTTTCTTT. It codes for CASSLRDRGYGPEAFF. The genes are TRBV7-8 and TRBJ1-1; 11 bases are a match to TRBD1. Trimming took 3 bases from V and 6 from J; bases not matched to a gene: 9. Germline V CDR1 and CDR2: SGHVS, FQNEAQ. This CDR3 is 16 amino acids long. Drawing the rest from reference TRBV7-8 and TRBJ1-1, the complete variable domain is GAGVSQSPRYKVAKRGQDVALRCDPISGHVSLFWYQQALGQGPEFLTYFQNEAQLDKSGLPSDRFFAERPEGSVSTLKIQRTQQEDSAVYLCASSLRDRGYGPEAFFGQGTRLTVV.

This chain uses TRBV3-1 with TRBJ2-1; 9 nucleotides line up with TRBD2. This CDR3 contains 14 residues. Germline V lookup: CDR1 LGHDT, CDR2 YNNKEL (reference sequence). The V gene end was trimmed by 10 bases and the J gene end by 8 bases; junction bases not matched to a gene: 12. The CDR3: CATGRLAGHDEQFF. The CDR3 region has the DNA TGTGCCACCGGGCGGCTAGCGGGACACGATGAGCAGTTCTTC.

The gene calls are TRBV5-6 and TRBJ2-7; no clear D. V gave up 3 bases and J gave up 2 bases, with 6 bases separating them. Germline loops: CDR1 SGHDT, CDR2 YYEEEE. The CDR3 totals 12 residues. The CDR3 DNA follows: TGTGCCAGCAGCTATGAAACCTACGAGCAGTACTTC. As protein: CASSYETYEQYF.

This chain's CDR3 is CASSKQGLAGRSSYEQYF. The CDR3 nucleotides read TGTGCCAGCAGCAAACAAGGACTAGCGGGAAGGAGCTCCTACGAGCAGTACTTC. The chain couples TRBV6-1 to TRBJ2-7; 12 nucleotides line up with TRBD2. The CDR3 runs to 18 residues. Germline V gene sequence: CDR1 MNHNS, CDR2 SASEGT. Trimming removed 6 bases from V and 0 bases from J; junction bases left unmatched: 12.

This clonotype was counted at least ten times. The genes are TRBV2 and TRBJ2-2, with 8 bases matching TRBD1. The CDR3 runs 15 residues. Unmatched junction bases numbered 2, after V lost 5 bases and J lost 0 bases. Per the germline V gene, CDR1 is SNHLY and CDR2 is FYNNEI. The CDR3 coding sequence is TGTGCCAGCAGTCGGACAGGGACGAACACCGGGGAGCTGTTTTTT. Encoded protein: CASSRTGTNTGELFF.

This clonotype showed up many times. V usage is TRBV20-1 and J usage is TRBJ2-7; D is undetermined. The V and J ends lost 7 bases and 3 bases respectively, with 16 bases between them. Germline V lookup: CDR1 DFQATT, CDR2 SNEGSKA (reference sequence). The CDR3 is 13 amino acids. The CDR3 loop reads CSGLKPGFYEQYV. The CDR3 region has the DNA TGCAGTGGTCTAAAGCCCGGATTCTACGAGCAGTACGTC.

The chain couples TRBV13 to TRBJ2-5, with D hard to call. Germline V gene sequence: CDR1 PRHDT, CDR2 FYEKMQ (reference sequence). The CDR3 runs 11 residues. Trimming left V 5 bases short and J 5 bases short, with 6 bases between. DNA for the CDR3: TGTGCCAGCAGCGATCGGGAGACCCAGTACTTC. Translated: CASSDRETQYF.

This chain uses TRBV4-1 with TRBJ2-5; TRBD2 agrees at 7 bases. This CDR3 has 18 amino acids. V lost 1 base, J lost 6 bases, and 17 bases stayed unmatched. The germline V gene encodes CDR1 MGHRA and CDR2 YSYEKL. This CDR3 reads CASSQATLQREIIKTQYF. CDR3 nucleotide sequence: TGCGCCAGCAGCCAAGCTACACTACAGCGGGAAATAATAAAGACCCAGTACTTC.

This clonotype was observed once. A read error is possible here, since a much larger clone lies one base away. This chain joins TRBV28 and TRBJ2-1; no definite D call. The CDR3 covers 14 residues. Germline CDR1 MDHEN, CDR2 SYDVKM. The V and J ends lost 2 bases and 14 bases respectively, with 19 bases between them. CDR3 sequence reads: CASSLRTGGNGKFF. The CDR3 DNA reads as TGTGCCAGCAGTTTAAGAACTGGCGGAAATGGAAAGTTCTTC.

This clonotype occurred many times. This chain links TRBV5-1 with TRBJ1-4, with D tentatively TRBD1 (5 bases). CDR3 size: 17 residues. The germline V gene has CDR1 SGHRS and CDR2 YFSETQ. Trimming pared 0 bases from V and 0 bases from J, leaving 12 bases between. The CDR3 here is CASSLAPGSATNEKLFF. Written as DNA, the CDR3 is TGCGCCAGCAGCTTGGCCCCAGGGAGCGCAACTAATGAAAAACTGTTTTTT.

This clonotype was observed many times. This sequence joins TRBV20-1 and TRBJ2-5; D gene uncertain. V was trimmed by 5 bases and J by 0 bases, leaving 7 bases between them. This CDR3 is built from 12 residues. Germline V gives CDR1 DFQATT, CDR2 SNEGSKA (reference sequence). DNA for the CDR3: TGCAGTGCTTGGACCCACCAAGAGACCCAGTACTTC. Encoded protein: CSAWTHQETQYF.